The source of this TCR beta chain is a study of CXCR3-negative and CXCR3-positive naive CD8 T cells. Points from the study as a whole: Naive CXCR3-positive cells had TRB CDR3s more hydrophobic than those of CXCR3-negative naive cells.

UMI-labeled 5' RACE yielded the TRB cDNA libraries. TCRdb reprocessed the 5' RACE reads and keeps a single row for each CDR3 protein, giving no DNA. This sample contains about 150,000 distinct CDR3 sequences. In regard to this clonotype: Its antigen is not known.

The CDR3 spans 13 residues. The sequence was collected from a human donor in good health. Some clones in this sample may be carry-over from other donors' samples. Sequences were obtained from naive CXCR3+ CD8+ T cells from blood. The subset was: CD45RO-CCR7+CD27+CD95- naive CD8+ T cells expressing CXCR3 (TNR3+). This sequence joins TRBV12-3 or TRBV12-4 and TRBJ1-2; without DNA, the TCRdb call of TRBD1 cannot be checked. CDR3 amino acids: CASSLGQLYGYTF.